Each of the 23 T cell receptor beta chains below was sequenced from the same sample in a study of blood T cell repertoires in COVID-19. Some clones are missing from TCRdb's copy, which holds only in-frame ones; the method was immunoSEQ multiplex PCR. The sample contains roughly 150,000 clones, around 87% of which appear only once. The sample consisted of peripheral blood. The source of these receptors is a woman in her 70s with COVID-19, enrolled during active disease.

V and J are TRBV5-1 and TRBJ1-2, with D tentatively TRBD1 (5 bases). CDR3 length: 14 amino acids. The germline V gene has CDR1 SGHRS and CDR2 YFSETQ. V was shortened by 0 bases and J by 4 bases, with 10 bases between the two germline ends. This CDR3 is CASSLGQGSYGYTF. As DNA, the CDR3 is TGCGCCAGCAGCTTGGGTCAGGGTTCCTATGGCTACACCTTC. Together with reference TRBV5-1 and TRBJ1-2, the CDR3 gives the full variable domain: KAGVTQTPRYLIKTRGQQVTLSCSPISGHRSVSWYQQTPGQGLQFLFEYFSETQRNKGNFPGRFSGRQFSNSRSEMNVSTLELGDSALYLCASSLGQGSYGYTFGSGTRLTVV.

In nucleotides, the CDR3 is TGTGCCAGCAGCTCCCTGAGAAATGAAAAACTGTTTTTT. Translation: CASSSLRNEKLFF. This chain connects TRBV13 to TRBJ1-4; no clear D gene. V lost 4 bases and J 5 bases, leaving 8 bases between the germline ends. The CDR3 is 13 amino acids. Germline-derived CDR1 and CDR2 are PRHDT and FYEKMQ (reference sequence).

The V and J genes are TRBV7-8 and TRBJ2-7; weak D call: TRBD2 (6 bases). The CDR3 spans 17 residues. Trimming removed 5 bases at V and 3 bases at J, with 23 bases between. Germline lookup yields CDR1 SGHVS and CDR2 FQNEAQ. Here the CDR3 reads CASSRYLGERASYEQYF. Written as DNA, the CDR3 is TGTGCCAGCAGCCGGTACCTGGGGGAGCGGGCGAGCTACGAGCAGTACTTC.

This chain links TRBV5-8 with TRBJ1-5; the D is unclear. CDR1 and CDR2 from the germline V gene are SGHTS and YDEGEE. This CDR3 spans 17 amino acids. The V end lost 3 bases, the J end lost 4 bases, and 20 bases lay between the germline ends. The CDR3 sequence: CASSSRVQPGGNQPQHF. The DNA of the CDR3 is TGTGCCAGCAGCTCCCGGGTACAACCGGGCGGGAATCAGCCCCAGCATTTT.

The gene calls are TRBV28 and TRBJ2-1, with 9 positions matching TRBD1. Per germline, CDR1 MDHEN and CDR2 SYDVKM. This CDR3 is 15 amino acids long. After removal of 4 bases from V and 5 bases from J, the junction contained 6 bases not matched to a gene. The CDR3 nucleotides read TGTGCCAGCAGTTCCTCGACAGGGGGTAACAATGAGCAGTTCTTC. It specifies CASSSSTGGNNEQFF.

This chain uses TRBV5-1 with TRBJ2-5; no clear D gene. This CDR3 region has 13 residues. The V gene lost 6 bases and the J gene lost 4 bases, with 13 bases spanning the gap. CDR1 and CDR2 from the germline V gene are SGHRS and YFSETQ. CDR3 DNA sequence: TGCGCCAGCACTCTACGGGTTGGAGAGACCCAGTACTTC. Its protein product is CASTLRVGETQYF. The entire variable domain, with the rest obtained from reference TRBV5-1 and TRBJ2-5, is as follows: KAGVTQTPRYLIKTRGQQVTLSCSPISGHRSVSWYQQTPGQGLQFLFEYFSETQRNKGNFPGRFSGRQFSNSRSEMNVSTLELGDSALYLCASTLRVGETQYFGPGTRLLVL.

The chain carries TRBV19 and TRBJ1-2; 9 positions match TRBD1. Trimming took 4 bases from V and 10 from J; bases not matched to a gene: 10. CDR3 size: 14 residues. Germline CDR1 reads LNHDA; CDR2 reads SQIVND (reference sequence). The CDR3 is CASSTKGQGFLYTF. CDR3 nucleotides: TGTGCCAGTAGTACAAAGGGACAGGGTTTTCTCTACACCTTC.

The chain employs TRBV7-2 and TRBJ2-5; 8 bases agree with TRBD2. The CDR3 extends over 15 amino acids. The germline CDR1 and CDR2 sequences are SGHTA and FQGNSA. Trimming cost V 4 bases and J 4 bases; bases outside gene matches: 8. CDR3 nucleotides: TGTGCCAGCAGCTCTCCCGGGGGGGCCGGAGAGACCCAGTACTTC. Translating it yields CASSSPGGAGETQYF. Full variable domain (rest looked up from reference TRBV7-2 and TRBJ2-5): GAGVSQSPSNKVTEKGKDVELRCDPISGHTALYWYRQSLGQGLEFLIYFQGNSAPDKSGLPSDRFSAERTGGSVSTLTIQRTQQEDSAVYLCASSSPGGAGETQYFGPGTRLLVL.

The rearrangement links TRBV5-6 to TRBJ2-7; the D gene is possibly TRBD2 (7 bases). Deletions cut 2 bases from V and 2 bases from J, with 14 bases between. Germline lookup yields CDR1 SGHDT and CDR2 YYEEEE. CDR3 size: 15 residues. CDR3 coding DNA: TGTGCCAGCAGCTTAAGGCGGGGGCCTGCCTACGAGCAGTACTTC. Translated, it gives CASSLRRGPAYEQYF.

The chain employs TRBV28 and TRBJ2-7, with 9 bases that match TRBD2. Germline assignment: CDR1 MDHEN and CDR2 SYDVKM. V dropped 4 bases and J dropped 2; count of bases not matched to a gene: 9. The CDR3 spans 16 residues. CDR3 nucleotide sequence: TGTGCCAGCAGTTACACTCTCCTAGCGGGAACCTACGAGCAGTACTTC. The encoded protein is CASSYTLLAGTYEQYF.

V is TRBV3-1 (or the pseudogene TRBV3-2) and J is TRBJ2-3, with TRBD2 matching 12 bases. The CDR3 has 16 residues. Unmatched junction bases numbered 2, after V lost 1 base and J lost 3 bases. Germline-derived CDR1 and CDR2 are LGHDT and YNNKEL (reference sequence). The CDR3 DNA reads TGTGCCAGCAGCCAAGCTAGCGGGGGGGGGACAGATACGCAGTATTTT. Its translation is CASSQASGGGTDTQYF.

This chain uses TRBV28 with TRBJ1-6, with 9 nucleotides matching TRBD1. CDR1 MDHEN and CDR2 SYDVKM come from the germline V gene. Losses at the gene ends were 7 bases for V and 10 bases for J; bases not matched to a gene: 11. The CDR3 spans 15 residues. DNA of the CDR3: TGTGCCAGCACCTTGATACGGACAGGGGTCTCACCCCTCCACTTT. Protein: CASTLIRTGVSPLHF.

The chain has TRBV5-1 and TRBJ2-7, with D perhaps TRBD2 (5 bases). The CDR3 spans 14 residues. CDR1 and CDR2 (germline): SGHRS, YFSETQ. V was cut by 0 bases and J by 6 bases, with 13 bases left in between. CDR3 amino acids: CASSLALQSGEQYF. The CDR3 DNA is TGCGCCAGCAGCTTGGCCTTACAAAGCGGCGAGCAGTACTTC.

V and J are TRBV11-2 and TRBJ1-6, with TRBD1 matching over 7 bases. Germline trimming cut 3 bases from V and 8 bases from J; bases unmatched to any gene: 4. CDR1 is SGHAT, CDR2 FQNNGV, per germline. The CDR3 length is 14 residues. CDR3 in amino acids: CASSFGGTDSPLHF. The CDR3 region has the DNA TGTGCCAGCAGCTTTGGAGGGACAGATTCACCCCTCCACTTT.

The chain uses TRBV3-1 (or the pseudogene TRBV3-2) and TRBJ1-4; unclear D gene. The CDR3 has 16 residues. The germline gives CDR1 LGHDT, CDR2 YNNKEL (reference sequence). V gave up 0 bases and J gave up 7 bases, with 15 bases separating them. The CDR3 DNA reads as TGTGCCAGCAGCCAAGATTGGAGCATTTCCGGTGAAAAACTGTTTTTT. Its translation: CASSQDWSISGEKLFF.

This clone showed up just a few times. The chain has TRBV5-1 and TRBJ2-3; D perhaps matches TRBD2 (5 bases). CDR3 length equals 16 residues. V dropped 6 bases and J dropped 0 bases, with 17 bases sitting between them. Germline V lookup: CDR1 SGHRS, CDR2 YFSETQ. In nucleotides, the CDR3 is TGCGCCAGCATGAATGGCGGGTCCCCTAGCACAGATACGCAGTATTTT. Translation gives CASMNGGSPSTDTQYF.

This clone was picked up a small number of times. The V call is TRBV5-1, the J call TRBJ2-7; D might be TRBD1 (5 bases). The ends were cut back, 2 bases at V and 1 base at J, with 10 bases in the middle. CDR1 is SGHRS, CDR2 YFSETQ, per germline. This CDR3 has 14 amino acids. Written as DNA, the CDR3 is TGCGCCAGCAGCTTCGGTGACAGTTCCTACGAGCAGTACTTC. This encodes CASSFGDSSYEQYF.

The V and J genes are TRBV15 and TRBJ2-7; TRBD2 matches 8 bases. Germline assignment: CDR1 LNHNV and CDR2 YYDKDF (reference sequence). This CDR3 has 16 amino acids. V lost 8 bases to trimming and J lost 4 bases; unmatched junction nucleotides: 16. The CDR3 here is CATGRGAGGPKYEQYF. CDR3 DNA sequence: TGTGCCACCGGTCGGGGGGCGGGGGGACCAAAGTACGAGCAGTACTTC.

The chain links TRBV6-5 to TRBJ1-4; D gene unclear. Germline CDR1 and CDR2: MNHEY and SVGAGI. V lost 6 bases, J lost 8 bases, and 16 bases lay in between. CDR3 length: 14 residues. The CDR3 sequence is CASSPEGGREKLFF. The CDR3 DNA sequence: TGTGCCAGCAGCCCGGAGGGAGGACGCGAAAAACTGTTTTTT.

V gene TRBV18 combines with J gene TRBJ1-1, with D possibly being TRBD1 (5 bases). Deletions cut 2 bases from V and 5 bases from J, with 18 bases between. The CDR3 consists of 16 residues. In germline, CDR1 is KGHSH, CDR2 LQKENI. The DNA of the CDR3 is TGTGCCAGCTCACCAAAACCGGGAGGGGCCGGGACTGAAGCTTTCTTT. It yields the protein CASSPKPGGAGTEAFF. Full variable domain (outside the CDR3, taken from reference TRBV18 and TRBJ1-1): NAGVMQNPRHLVRRRGQEARLRCSPMKGHSHVYWYRQLPEEGLKFMVYLQKENIIDESGMPKERFSAEFPKEGPSILRIQQVVRGDSAAYFCASSPKPGGAGTEAFFGQGTRLTVV.

The chain joins TRBV10-1 to TRBJ1-2; TRBD1 agrees at 8 bases. V shed 11 bases, J shed 4 bases, and the junction held 9 bases outside the gene matches. The germline V gene has CDR1 WNHNN and CDR2 SYGVQD (reference sequence). The CDR3 has 13 amino acids. In DNA form, the CDR3 reads TGCGCCGGACAGGGCTACTTTGGCTATGGCTACACCTTC. Encoded protein: CAGQGYFGYGYTF.

This rearrangement joins TRBV6-1 to TRBJ2-7; TRBD2 is a possible D gene (5 bases). Per germline, CDR1 MNHNS and CDR2 SASEGT. V lost 0 bases, J lost 4 bases, and 22 bases lay in between. The CDR3 spans 18 residues. The CDR3 loop reads CASSEAWLGAKTHYEQYF. For the CDR3, the DNA is TGTGCCAGCAGTGAAGCGTGGCTGGGAGCTAAAACTCATTACGAGCAGTACTTC.

The chain carries TRBV3-1 (or the pseudogene TRBV3-2) and TRBJ2-1, with unresolved D. The CDR3 totals 14 residues. Trimming shortened V by 4 bases and J by 4 bases, and 11 bases separated the two germline ends. Germline CDR1 and CDR2: LGHDT and YNNKEL (reference sequence). The CDR3 protein is CASSPPGRYNEQFF. The DNA for the CDR3 is TGTGCCAGCAGCCCCCCCGGCAGGTACAATGAGCAGTTCTTC.